Each of the 15 T cell receptor beta chains below was sequenced from the same sample in a study of tumor and adjacent non-tumor tissue in lung cancer. TCRbeta libraries were built with three rounds of nested PCR, modified from ARM-PCR. One entry per CDR3 protein, called by TCRdb with MiXCR from the multiplex PCR reads. This table has around 74,000 distinct CDR3 sequences, under 70% appearing once. This sample's RNA came from whole unsorted tissue. The material sequenced was lung tumor tissue. These TCRs come from a woman aged 65 to 85 with non-small cell lung cancer.

This clonotype was seen just once. This may be a read error: a much more frequent sequence differs by one nucleotide. The rearrangement joins TRBV28 to TRBJ2-4, with D possibly being TRBD1 or TRBD2 (5 bases each). The CDR3 sequence is 15 residues long. From germline, CDR1 is MDHEN and CDR2 SYDVKM. The CDR3 sequence is CTSSNGGMGENIQYF. In DNA form, the CDR3 reads TGTACCAGTTCGAATGGGGGAATGGGGGAAAACATTCAGTACTTC. Full variable domain (remainder filled in from reference TRBV28 and TRBJ2-4): DVKVTQSSRYLVKRTGEKVFLECVQDMDHENMFWYRQDPGLGLRLIYFSYDVKMKEKGDIPEGYSVSREKKERFSLILESASTNQTSMYLCTSSNGGMGENIQYFGAGTRLSVL.

This clonotype was counted a few times. With a much larger clone just one base away, this may be a read error. The chain employs TRBV28 and TRBJ1-1; no definite D call. This CDR3 has 12 amino acids. Germline CDR1 and CDR2: MDHEN and SYDVKM. Trimming cost V 10 bases and J 8 bases, with 17 bases left between them. The CDR3 here is CANTPNLGEAFF. CDR3 nucleotides: TGTGCCAACACCCCGAACTTGGGGGAAGCTTTCTTT. The entire variable domain, with the rest obtained from reference TRBV28 and TRBJ1-1, is as follows: DVKVTQSSRYLVKRTGEKVFLECVQDMDHENMFWYRQDPGLGLRLIYFSYDVKMKEKGDIPEGYSVSREKKERFSLILESASTNQTSMYLCANTPNLGEAFFGQGTRLTVV.

This clonotype was counted only a few times. The CDR3 region has the DNA TGTGCCACCAGTGATGTGACAGGGAGTGAGACCCAGTACTTC. Translating it yields CATSDVTGSETQYF. The chain employs TRBV24-1 and TRBJ2-5; 7 nucleotides agree with TRBD1. CDR1 is KGHDR and CDR2 is SFDVKD in the germline V gene. The CDR3 covers 14 residues. V lost 3 bases and J lost 5; bases outside the gene matches: 5.

The chain combines TRBV5-6 with TRBJ1-4, with D possibly being TRBD1 (5 bases). The CDR3 is 13 residues long. CDR1 and CDR2 from the germline V gene are SGHDT and YYEEEE. In nucleotides, the CDR3 is TGTGCGAACAGCTCACCAGGGACTGAAAAACTGTTTTTT. It translates to CANSSPGTEKLFF.

A word on this clonotype: This clone may be a read error of a much larger clone one base away. V is TRBV24-1 and J is TRBJ2-2; possibly TRBD2 for D (5 bases). CDR1 and CDR2 from the germline V gene are KGHDR and SFDVKD. The CDR3 loop spans 13 amino acids. The CDR3 nucleotides read TGTGCCACCACCGGCCCGAACACCGGGAAGCTGTTTTTT. Translating gives CATTGPNTGKLFF.

As for this clonotype: The CDR3 carries no conserved terminal phenylalanine or tryptophan, so it likely arises from a read error. This chain uses TRBV6-6 with TRBJ2-3; D might be TRBD2 (6 bases). The CDR3 has 14 amino acids. The germline gives CDR1 MNHNY, CDR2 SVGAGI (reference sequence). CDR3 bases: TGTGCCGGCAGTCCCCGGGACTTTCCAGATACGCAGTATATT. This codes for CAGSPRDFPDTQYI.

This clonotype was seen at least ten times. This sequence joins TRBV20-1 and TRBJ2-5; 8 positions match TRBD2. The V and J ends lost 2 bases and 4 bases, in that order; junction bases with no gene match: 6. The CDR3 consists of 14 residues. The germline V gene encodes CDR1 DFQATT and CDR2 SNEGSKA (reference sequence). The CDR3 region has the DNA TGCAGTGCTAGAACGGGAGGGGGGTCAGAGACCCAGTACTTC. Amino acid sequence: CSARTGGGSETQYF.

The V gene is TRBV20-1, the J gene TRBJ2-4, with TRBD1 matching 9 bases. CDR1 and CDR2 (germline): DFQATT, SNEGSKA (reference sequence). Trimming cost V 3 bases and J 3 bases; bases outside gene matches: 6. The CDR3 is 15 amino acids. DNA for the CDR3: TGCAGTGCTAGGCCCGGGACAGGGAACAAAAACATTCAGTACTTC. Translation: CSARPGTGNKNIQYF.

By sample share, this clonotype is medium-sized (0.01 to 0.1%). The chain couples TRBV6-1 to TRBJ1-2, with D hard to call. Looked up from germline, CDR1 is MNHNS and CDR2 is SASEGT. Between the trimmed V and J ends, which lost 4 bases and 4 bases, there was a span of 10 bases. The CDR3 has 13 amino acids. CDR3 loop: CASSVGDAYGYTF. The CDR3 DNA follows: TGTGCCAGCAGTGTCGGAGATGCCTATGGCTACACCTTC.

Concerning this clonotype itself: This may be a read error: a much more frequent sequence differs by one nucleotide. The rearrangement links TRBV7-9 to TRBJ2-1; 13 bases map to TRBD2. From germline, CDR1 is SEHNR and CDR2 FQNEAQ (reference sequence). The CDR3 loop spans 14 amino acids. V dropped 10 bases and J dropped 10; count of bases not matched to a gene: 10. This chain's CDR3 is CANRRTSGSFEQFF. The CDR3 nucleotides are TGTGCCAACAGACGGACTAGCGGGAGTTTCGAGCAGTTCTTC. The complete variable domain, with remaining parts taken from reference TRBV7-9 and TRBJ2-1, reads DTGVSQNPRHKITKRGQNVTFRCDPISEHNRLYWYRQTLGQGPEFLTYFQNEAQLEKSRLLSDRFSAERPKGSFSTLEIQRTEQGDSAMYLCANRRTSGSFEQFFGPGTRLTVL.

A word on this clonotype: A much bigger clone sits one base away, suggesting this may be a read error. V usage is TRBV28 and J usage is TRBJ1-4, with D possibly TRBD1 on 5 matching bases. Trimming shortened V by 5 bases and J by 5 bases, and 12 bases separated the two germline ends. CDR3 length: 14 residues. Germline CDR1 MDHEN, CDR2 SYDVKM. The DNA of the CDR3 is TGTGCCAGCAGTCACAGGTCACGGAATGAAAAACTGTTTTTT. Its translation is CASSHRSRNEKLFF.

The table lists this clonotype with a few counts. Possible read error: a much larger clone is one base away. The CDR3 spells CASSHTYYGYTF. CDR3 nucleotide sequence: TGTGCCAGCAGTCATACGTACTATGGCTACACCTTC. The V call is TRBV12-3 or TRBV12-4, the J call TRBJ1-2; D not resolved. The CDR3 consists of 12 residues. Trimming left V 5 bases short and J 3 bases short, with 7 bases between.

This clonotype was picked up many times. The J gene is TRBJ1-1, the V gene TRBV6-1; no clear D gene. V was trimmed by 2 bases and J by 4 bases, leaving 11 bases between them. In germline, CDR1 is MNHNS, CDR2 SASEGT. The CDR3 spans 14 residues. CDR3: CASSERRSLTEAFF. Written as DNA, the CDR3 is TGTGCCAGCAGTGAACGTCGGTCGCTCACTGAAGCTTTCTTT.

Note on this clonotype: Relative to the germline gene, one junction end is altered; a read error may explain this. This chain links TRBV5-5 with TRBJ1-1; D ambiguous. The CDR3 contains 13 residues. Germline-derived CDR1 and CDR2 are SGHKS and YYEKEE (reference sequence). CDR3 DNA sequence: TGTGTCAGCACCCTGCTAAGAGACACTGAAGCTTTCTTT. It translates to CVSTLLRDTEAFF. The variable domain in full, completed from reference TRBV5-5 and TRBJ1-1, reads DAGVTQSPTHLIKTRGQQVTLRCSPISGHKSVSWYQQVLGQGPQFIFQYYEKEERGRGNFPDRFSARQFPNYSSELNVNALLLGDSALYLCVSTLLRDTEAFFGQGTRLTVV.

Concerning this clonotype itself: Since the CDR3 does not end with the conserved phenylalanine or tryptophan, this likely comes from a read error. This chain uses TRBV6-5 with TRBJ2-1; 7 nucleotides align to TRBD1. CDR3 size: 16 residues. Germline CDR1 reads MNHEY; CDR2 reads SVGAGI. The CDR3 DNA sequence: TGTGCCAGCAGTACTTACAGGGGCACCGCCGACAATGGGCAGTTCATC. This translates into CASSTYRGTADNGQFI.